This is a list of T cell receptor beta chains from one sample in a study of blood T cell repertoires in COVID-19. TCRdb keeps only in-frame clones here, not all; method: immunoSEQ multiplex PCR. The table has over 70,000 clones, 85% to 90% seen once. Sequences were obtained from peripheral blood. These receptors all come from a human donor in a cohort sampled during active COVID-19. Both conserved end residues are part of each CDR3. The D gene is left open where the match is weak. Expanded clones are given a class, and other clones once, few, many or no size at all.

D gene: -
V gene: TRBV30
CDR3 length: 14
J gene: TRBJ1-6
clone size: -
CDR3 protein: CAWTGGRSNSPLHF
CDR3 DNA: TGTGCCTGGACCGGAGGTAGGAGTAATTCACCCCTCCACTTT

D gene: TRBD1
V gene: TRBV9
CDR3 length: 15
J gene: TRBJ2-7
clone size: -
CDR3 protein: CASSVGTGIPYEQYF
CDR3 DNA: TGTGCCAGCAGCGTAGGGACAGGGATCCCCTACGAGCAGTACTTC

D gene: -
V gene: TRBV10-3
CDR3 length: 16
J gene: TRBJ1-1
clone size: -
CDR3 protein: CAISEAAGGVNTEAFF
CDR3 DNA: TGTGCCATCAGTGAGGCGGCAGGCGGGGTGAACACTGAAGCTTTCTTT

D gene: TRBD1
V gene: TRBV27
CDR3 length: 15
J gene: TRBJ1-1
clone size: -
CDR3 protein: CASSPRQGEGTEAFF
CDR3 DNA: TGTGCCAGCAGTCCAAGACAGGGTGAAGGAACTGAAGCTTTCTTT

D gene: -
V gene: TRBV5-1
CDR3 length: 14
J gene: TRBJ2-5
clone size: few
CDR3 protein: CASSSRGRLETQYF
CDR3 DNA: TGCGCCAGCAGCTCGCGGGGACGTTTGGAGACCCAGTACTTC

D gene: -
V gene: TRBV9
CDR3 length: 14
J gene: TRBJ2-7
clone size: -
CDR3 protein: CASSVQPEVTEQYF
CDR3 DNA: TGTGCCAGCAGCGTACAACCGGAGGTGACCGAGCAGTACTTC

D gene: -
V gene: TRBV20-1
CDR3 length: 11
J gene: TRBJ2-7
clone size: -
CDR3 protein: CSARDDGEQYF
CDR3 DNA: TGCAGTGCTAGAGATGACGGGGAGCAGTACTTC

D gene: TRBD1
V gene: TRBV5-4
CDR3 length: 15
J gene: TRBJ1-1
clone size: -
CDR3 protein: CASSPRQGPNTEAFF
CDR3 DNA: TGTGCCAGCAGCCCGAGACAGGGCCCGAACACTGAAGCTTTCTTT

D gene: TRBD2
V gene: TRBV5-4
CDR3 length: 15
J gene: TRBJ2-1
clone size: -
CDR3 protein: CASSLDSREGNEQFF
CDR3 DNA: TGTGCCAGCAGCTTGGATTCGCGGGAGGGGAATGAGCAGTTCTTC

D gene: -
V gene: TRBV7-2
CDR3 length: 14
J gene: TRBJ2-7
clone size: -
CDR3 protein: CASSLEGRGYEQYF
CDR3 DNA: TGTGCCAGCAGCTTAGAGGGGCGGGGTTACGAGCAGTACTTC

D gene: -
V gene: TRBV29-1
CDR3 length: 14
J gene: TRBJ2-1
clone size: -
CDR3 protein: CSVEVQEGYNEQFF
CDR3 DNA: TGCAGCGTTGAAGTTCAGGAGGGCTACAATGAGCAGTTCTTC

D gene: TRBD2
V gene: TRBV27
CDR3 length: 15
J gene: TRBJ2-1
clone size: -
CDR3 protein: CASRAGLAAYNEQFF
CDR3 DNA: TGTGCCAGCAGAGCGGGACTAGCGGCCTACAATGAGCAGTTCTTC

D gene: TRBD1
V gene: TRBV25-1
CDR3 length: 14
J gene: TRBJ1-5
clone size: -
CDR3 protein: CASSATGGNQPQHF
CDR3 DNA: TGTGCCAGCAGTGCGACAGGGGGCAATCAGCCCCAGCATTTT

D gene: -
V gene: TRBV18
CDR3 length: 13
J gene: TRBJ1-1
clone size: -
CDR3 protein: CASSSGQNTEAFF
CDR3 DNA: TGTGCCAGCTCCTCCGGACAGAACACTGAAGCTTTCTTT

D gene: -
V gene: TRBV27
CDR3 length: 16
J gene: TRBJ2-3
clone size: -
CDR3 protein: CASSPQSGRITDTQYF
CDR3 DNA: TGTGCCAGCAGTCCCCAATCCGGCAGGATCACAGATACGCAGTATTTT

D gene: TRBD1
V gene: TRBV5-5
CDR3 length: 15
J gene: TRBJ2-2
clone size: once
CDR3 protein: CASRLGQGYTGELFF
CDR3 DNA: TGTGCCAGCAGGTTGGGACAGGGGTACACCGGGGAGCTGTTTTTT

D gene: TRBD2
V gene: TRBV19
CDR3 length: 18
J gene: TRBJ2-2
clone size: -
CDR3 protein: CASSISRASGRHTGELFF
CDR3 DNA: TGTGCCAGTAGTATCAGTAGGGCTAGCGGGAGACACACCGGGGAGCTGTTTTTT

D gene: -
V gene: TRBV14
CDR3 length: 13
J gene: TRBJ1-2
clone size: -
CDR3 protein: CASSRGFLDGYTF
CDR3 DNA: TGTGCCAGCAGCCGAGGTTTTCTTGATGGCTACACCTTC

D gene: TRBD1
V gene: TRBV7-2
CDR3 length: 13
J gene: TRBJ1-4
clone size: -
CDR3 protein: CASGRQGNEKLFF
CDR3 DNA: TGTGCCAGCGGGAGACAGGGGAATGAAAAACTGTTTTTT

D gene: -
V gene: TRBV6-5
CDR3 length: 12
J gene: TRBJ2-7
clone size: -
CDR3 protein: CASTSAGYEQYF
CDR3 DNA: TGTGCCAGCACCTCGGCGGGTTACGAGCAGTACTTC

D gene: -
V gene: TRBV10-1
CDR3 length: 15
J gene: TRBJ2-7
clone size: -
CDR3 protein: CASSDRGWQDHEQYF
CDR3 DNA: TGCGCCAGCAGTGACCGAGGATGGCAAGACCACGAGCAGTACTTC

D gene: TRBD2
V gene: TRBV27
CDR3 length: 16
J gene: TRBJ2-7
clone size: -
CDR3 protein: CASSFSRTSVSYEQYF
CDR3 DNA: TGTGCCAGCAGTTTCTCCAGGACTAGCGTTTCCTACGAGCAGTACTTC

D gene: TRBD1
V gene: TRBV5-8
CDR3 length: 14
J gene: TRBJ2-7
clone size: -
CDR3 protein: CASSRTGFSYEQYF
CDR3 DNA: TGTGCCAGCAGCCGGACAGGTTTTTCCTACGAGCAGTACTTC

D gene: TRBD1
V gene: TRBV5-1
CDR3 length: 16
J gene: TRBJ2-3
clone size: -
CDR3 protein: CASSFGQGAYADTQYF
CDR3 DNA: TGCGCCAGCAGCTTTGGACAGGGGGCGTACGCAGATACGCAGTATTTT

D gene: TRBD1
V gene: TRBV5-8
CDR3 length: 14
J gene: TRBJ1-5
clone size: -
CDR3 protein: CASSSGQGGQPQHF
CDR3 DNA: TGTGCCAGCAGCTCGGGACAGGGGGGTCAGCCCCAGCATTTT

D gene: TRBD1
V gene: TRBV7-3
CDR3 length: 15
J gene: TRBJ2-7
clone size: -
CDR3 protein: CASSSQNYGQGEQYF
CDR3 DNA: TGTGCCAGCAGCTCCCAAAACTATGGACAGGGCGAGCAGTACTTC

D gene: TRBD2
V gene: TRBV5-6
CDR3 length: 16
J gene: TRBJ2-6
clone size: -
CDR3 protein: CASSPGRGSGANVLTF
CDR3 DNA: TGTGCCAGCAGCCCCGGGAGGGGATCTGGGGCCAACGTCCTGACTTTC

D gene: -
V gene: TRBV10-1
CDR3 length: 14
J gene: TRBJ2-5
clone size: -
CDR3 protein: CASSENLAQETQYF
CDR3 DNA: TGCGCCAGCAGTGAGAACCTAGCTCAGGAGACCCAGTACTTC

D gene: -
V gene: TRBV9
CDR3 length: 15
J gene: TRBJ1-2
clone size: -
CDR3 protein: CASILESPLGYGYTF
CDR3 DNA: TGTGCCAGCATCCTTGAGAGTCCTCTCGGCTATGGCTACACCTTC

D gene: -
V gene: TRBV2
CDR3 length: 15
J gene: TRBJ1-5
clone size: -
CDR3 protein: CASSDPGGINQPQHF
CDR3 DNA: TGTGCCAGCAGTGACCCTGGCGGCATCAATCAGCCCCAGCATTTT

D gene: -
V gene: TRBV18
CDR3 length: 15
J gene: TRBJ2-7
clone size: -
CDR3 protein: CASSPGLQGGDEQYF
CDR3 DNA: TGTGCCAGCTCACCGGGGTTACAGGGGGGGGACGAGCAGTACTTC

D gene: -
V gene: TRBV11-3
CDR3 length: 16
J gene: TRBJ2-3
clone size: -
CDR3 protein: CASSLGTETSTDTQYF
CDR3 DNA: TGTGCCAGCAGCCTCGGGACTGAGACTAGCACAGATACGCAGTATTTT

D gene: -
V gene: TRBV28
CDR3 length: 15
J gene: TRBJ1-2
clone size: -
CDR3 protein: CASSNSDRLGYGYTF
CDR3 DNA: TGTGCCAGCAGTAATTCCGACAGGTTGGGCTATGGCTACACCTTC

D gene: -
V gene: TRBV25-1
CDR3 length: 14
J gene: TRBJ1-2
clone size: -
CDR3 protein: CASSPPDLIYGYTF
CDR3 DNA: TGTGCCAGCAGTCCCCCAGATTTGATCTATGGCTACACCTTC

D gene: TRBD1
V gene: TRBV28
CDR3 length: 20
J gene: TRBJ1-6
clone size: -
CDR3 protein: CASSPLGQFVTSSYNSPLHF
CDR3 DNA: TGTGCCAGCAGTCCCTTGGGACAGTTCGTCACTAGCTCCTATAATTCACCCCTCCACTTT

D gene: -
V gene: TRBV19
CDR3 length: 15
J gene: TRBJ2-2
clone size: -
CDR3 protein: CASSIPGSNTGELFF
CDR3 DNA: TGTGCCAGTAGTATTCCGGGATCGAACACCGGGGAGCTGTTTTTT

D gene: TRBD1
V gene: TRBV11-2
CDR3 length: 17
J gene: TRBJ2-7
clone size: few
CDR3 protein: CASSLDLGQGVMYEQYF
CDR3 DNA: TGTGCCAGCAGCTTAGATCTGGGACAGGGGGTGATGTACGAGCAGTACTTC

D gene: TRBD2
V gene: TRBV9
CDR3 length: 15
J gene: TRBJ2-2
clone size: -
CDR3 protein: CASSSRLAGPGELFF
CDR3 DNA: TGTGCCAGCAGCTCCCGACTAGCGGGTCCCGGGGAGCTGTTTTTT

D gene: TRBD2
V gene: TRBV7-8
CDR3 length: 16
J gene: TRBJ2-5
clone size: -
CDR3 protein: CASSWGAGGSQETQYF
CDR3 DNA: TGTGCCAGCAGCTGGGGAGCGGGGGGGAGCCAAGAGACCCAGTACTTC

D gene: -
V gene: TRBV27
CDR3 length: 12
J gene: TRBJ2-1
clone size: -
CDR3 protein: CATGGGDNEQFF
CDR3 DNA: TGTGCCACCGGAGGGGGCGACAATGAGCAGTTCTTC

D gene: TRBD1
V gene: TRBV5-4
CDR3 length: 14
J gene: TRBJ1-1
clone size: -
CDR3 protein: CASNKGQGRTEAFF
CDR3 DNA: TGTGCCAGCAACAAAGGACAGGGGAGAACTGAAGCTTTCTTT

D gene: -
V gene: TRBV19
CDR3 length: 16
J gene: TRBJ2-2
clone size: -
CDR3 protein: CASSGLAGRNTGELFF
CDR3 DNA: TGTGCCAGTAGTGGGTTGGCAGGGCGGAACACCGGGGAGCTGTTTTTT

D gene: -
V gene: TRBV28
CDR3 length: 14
J gene: TRBJ1-2
clone size: once
CDR3 protein: CASRPTEVGYGYTF
CDR3 DNA: TGTGCCAGCAGACCGACAGAAGTGGGCTATGGCTACACCTTC

D gene: TRBD1
V gene: TRBV19
CDR3 length: 15
J gene: TRBJ1-1
clone size: -
CDR3 protein: CASGDRGSKNTEAFF
CDR3 DNA: TGTGCCAGTGGGGACAGGGGGAGTAAGAACACTGAAGCTTTCTTT

D gene: TRBD1
V gene: TRBV2
CDR3 length: 16
J gene: TRBJ1-1
clone size: -
CDR3 protein: CASRIYKQGGNTEAFF
CDR3 DNA: TGTGCCAGCAGGATCTACAAGCAGGGGGGGAACACTGAAGCTTTCTTT

D gene: -
V gene: TRBV18
CDR3 length: 19
J gene: TRBJ1-2
clone size: -
CDR3 protein: CASSPRVGGRQLANYGYTF
CDR3 DNA: TGTGCCAGCTCACCACGGGTTGGAGGACGGCAACTCGCTAACTATGGCTACACCTTC

D gene: -
V gene: TRBV14
CDR3 length: 16
J gene: TRBJ2-1
clone size: -
CDR3 protein: CASSPGLDTTYNEQFF
CDR3 DNA: TGTGCCAGCAGCCCCGGATTGGACACCACCTACAATGAGCAGTTCTTC

D gene: -
V gene: TRBV5-8
CDR3 length: 12
J gene: TRBJ1-1
clone size: -
CDR3 protein: CASSWVTVKAFF
CDR3 DNA: TGTGCCAGCAGCTGGGTAACAGTTAAAGCTTTCTTT

D gene: -
V gene: TRBV28
CDR3 length: 12
J gene: TRBJ2-7
clone size: -
CDR3 protein: CASLGTSGEQYF
CDR3 DNA: TGTGCCAGCCTAGGGACATCGGGCGAGCAGTACTTC

D gene: -
V gene: TRBV6-6
CDR3 length: 14
J gene: TRBJ2-7
clone size: -
CDR3 protein: CASSYGGPGHEQYF
CDR3 DNA: TGTGCCAGCAGCTACGGAGGCCCGGGCCACGAGCAGTACTTC

D gene: -
V gene: TRBV5-1
CDR3 length: 13
J gene: TRBJ2-2
clone size: -
CDR3 protein: CASIQPNTGELFF
CDR3 DNA: TGCGCCAGCATACAGCCGAACACCGGGGAGCTGTTTTTT

D gene: TRBD1
V gene: TRBV30
CDR3 length: 16
J gene: TRBJ1-5
clone size: -
CDR3 protein: CAWSVEDRGGNQPQHF
CDR3 DNA: TGTGCCTGGAGTGTAGAGGACAGGGGGGGCAATCAGCCCCAGCATTTT

D gene: TRBD1
V gene: TRBV11-2
CDR3 length: 18
J gene: TRBJ1-1
clone size: few
CDR3 protein: CASSLDHRSRGTNTEAFF
CDR3 DNA: TGTGCCAGCAGCTTAGATCATCGATCCAGGGGGACCAACACTGAAGCTTTCTTT

D gene: -
V gene: TRBV19
CDR3 length: 12
J gene: TRBJ1-4
clone size: -
CDR3 protein: CASSRSNEKLFF
CDR3 DNA: TGTGCCAGTTCCCGGAGTAATGAAAAACTGTTTTTT

D gene: -
V gene: TRBV27
CDR3 length: 15
J gene: TRBJ2-2
clone size: -
CDR3 protein: CASSPLSSRTGELFF
CDR3 DNA: TGTGCCAGCAGTCCACTAAGCTCTCGCACCGGGGAGCTGTTTTTT

D gene: -
V gene: TRBV4-1
CDR3 length: 12
J gene: TRBJ2-5
clone size: -
CDR3 protein: CASSQGTLPLDF
CDR3 DNA: TGCGCCAGCAGCCAAGGAACGCTACCCCTGGACTTC

D gene: -
V gene: TRBV5-1
CDR3 length: 16
J gene: TRBJ1-2
clone size: -
CDR3 protein: CASSPVDTGTPYGYTF
CDR3 DNA: TGCGCCAGCAGCCCGGTCGACACAGGGACCCCCTATGGCTACACCTTC

D gene: TRBD1
V gene: TRBV28
CDR3 length: 14
J gene: TRBJ1-4
clone size: -
CDR3 protein: CASSLGTGLRKLFF
CDR3 DNA: TGTGCCAGCAGTTTAGGGACAGGGTTGAGAAAACTGTTTTTT

D gene: -
V gene: TRBV6-4
CDR3 length: 14
J gene: TRBJ2-2
clone size: -
CDR3 protein: CASSASEGAGELFF
CDR3 DNA: TGTGCCAGCAGTGCCAGCGAGGGGGCCGGGGAGCTGTTTTTT

D gene: TRBD2
V gene: TRBV5-1
CDR3 length: 14
J gene: TRBJ2-1
clone size: -
CDR3 protein: CASKEIAGNNEQFF
CDR3 DNA: TGCGCCAGCAAGGAAATAGCGGGGAACAATGAGCAGTTCTTC